This T cell receptor beta chain was profiled in a study of blood T cell repertoires in COVID-19. Study-wide context: The United States, Italy and Spain supplied acute and convalescent COVID-19 samples. T cells, B-cell-depleted T cells, or PBMCs provided the cDNA or gDNA that served as material.

As originally analysed: Estimation of nucleated cell counts relied on the amplification of reference gene primers. Measured with immunoSEQ multiplex PCR; TCRdb has only the in-frame clones, and not every one. Clonal size and the V and J genes are those of that table, whereas D and trimming came from the DNA. The sample includes roughly 200,000 clones, 65% to 85% of them seen just once. The receptor comes from a man aged 40-55 years with active or convalescent COVID-19. Sequenced: peripheral blood.

CDR3 protein: CAWSPLGSTQYF. In nucleotides, the CDR3 is TGTGCCTGGAGCCCATTGGGCAGTACGCAGTATTTT. The chain uses TRBV30 and TRBJ2-3, with no clear D. The length of the CDR3 is 12 residues. Germline V gives CDR1 GTSNPN, CDR2 SVGIG (reference sequence). The V end lost 3 bases, the J end lost 8 bases, and 12 bases lay between the germline ends.